The 17 T cell receptor beta chains below were found in one sample sequenced in a study of shared clonotypes between healthy human individuals. The table came from immunoSEQ multiplex PCR; TCRdb's copy has only in-frame clones and leaves some out. Among approximately 500,000 clones listed, 75% to 80% were seen once. Sequenced sample: PBMCs. Source of these receptors: a woman aged 40 to 55 in good health. Some clones in this sample may be carry-over from other donors' samples.

This clone showed up many times. The chain joins TRBV27 to TRBJ2-3; 7 bases are shared with TRBD2. The CDR3 covers 15 residues. V lost 3 bases to trimming and J lost 2 bases; unmatched junction nucleotides: 5. Germline loops: CDR1 MNHEY, CDR2 SMNVEV (reference sequence). CDR3 protein: CASSLLAEHTDTQYF. DNA of the CDR3: TGTGCCAGCAGTTTGCTAGCGGAGCACACAGATACGCAGTATTTT.

The CDR3 loop is CASSLAPGRTDTQYF. The CDR3 coding sequence is TGTGCCAGCAGCTTGGCCCCGGGACGGACAGATACGCAGTATTTT. The chain uses TRBV5-4 and TRBJ2-3; perhaps D is TRBD1 or TRBD2 (5 bases each). This CDR3 has 15 residues. V dropped 0 bases and J dropped 3 bases, with 11 bases sitting between them. Germline CDR1 SGHNT, CDR2 YYREEE (reference sequence).

The chain employs TRBV28 and TRBJ2-7; D unclear. Trimming stripped 1 base from V and 2 bases from J, with 18 bases between. The CDR3 spans 17 residues. The germline gives CDR1 MDHEN, CDR2 SYDVKM. CDR3 DNA: TGTGCCAGCAGTTTATACCGAGGAAAGTACCTAGCCTACGAGCAGTACTTC. Protein: CASSLYRGKYLAYEQYF. The variable domain in full, with the rest retrieved from reference TRBV28 and TRBJ2-7, is DVKVTQSSRYLVKRTGEKVFLECVQDMDHENMFWYRQDPGLGLRLIYFSYDVKMKEKGDIPEGYSVSREKKERFSLILESASTNQTSMYLCASSLYRGKYLAYEQYFGPGTRLTVT.

The V and J genes are TRBV28 and TRBJ2-3; possibly TRBD1 or TRBD2 for D (5 bases each). This CDR3 comprises 17 residues. The germline V gene encodes CDR1 MDHEN and CDR2 SYDVKM. The ends were cut back, 4 bases at V and 3 bases at J, with 20 bases in the middle. CDR3 region: CASSSPVYPGSTDTQYF. CDR3 coding DNA: TGTGCCAGCAGTTCCCCGGTGTACCCAGGGAGTACAGATACGCAGTATTTT.

This chain connects TRBV19 to TRBJ1-3; D is ambiguous. Germline V gene sequence: CDR1 LNHDA, CDR2 SQIVND (reference sequence). CDR3 length: 14 amino acids. V lost 10 bases and J 0 bases, leaving 13 bases between the germline ends. CDR3 amino acids: CATQQQISGNTIYF. CDR3 DNA sequence: TGTGCCACCCAACAACAGATCTCTGGAAACACCATATATTTT. Together with reference TRBV19 and TRBJ1-3, the CDR3 gives the full variable domain: DGGITQSPKYLFRKEGQNVTLSCEQNLNHDAMYWYRQDPGQGLRLIYYSQIVNDFQKGDIAEGYSVSREKKESFPLTVTSAQKNPTAFYLCATQQQISGNTIYFGEGSWLTVV.

The genes are TRBV7-2 and TRBJ1-5, with 8 bases fitting TRBD1. Germline V CDR1 and CDR2: SGHTA, FQGNSA. CDR3 length: 14 amino acids. Losses at the gene ends were 0 bases for V and 9 bases for J; bases not matched to a gene: 4. The CDR3 coding sequence is TGTGCCAGCAGCTTAGCACAGGGGGAGGGGCCCCAGCATTTT. This codes for CASSLAQGEGPQHF.

The chain couples TRBV7-9 to TRBJ2-1; 10 nucleotides align to TRBD2. The CDR3 spans 15 residues. V dropped 0 bases and J dropped 9; count of bases not matched to a gene: 5. Per the germline V gene, CDR1 is SEHNR and CDR2 is FQNEAQ (reference sequence). Here the CDR3 DNA reads TGTGCCAGCAGCTTAGCCAGCGGGAGGGCCTTTGAGCAGTTCTTC. This codes for CASSLASGRAFEQFF. Complete variable domain (other parts from reference TRBV7-9 and TRBJ2-1): DTGVSQNPRHKITKRGQNVTFRCDPISEHNRLYWYRQTLGQGPEFLTYFQNEAQLEKSRLLSDRFSAERPKGSFSTLEIQRTEQGDSAMYLCASSLASGRAFEQFFGPGTRLTVL.

The rearrangement uses TRBV18 and TRBJ1-5; D remains ambiguous. V was trimmed by 4 bases and J by 0 bases, leaving 7 bases between them. CDR3 length: 14 amino acids. CDR1 and CDR2 from the germline V gene are KGHSH and LQKENI. CDR3 nucleotides: TGTGCCAGCTCACAGCTCGATAGCAATCAGCCCCAGCATTTT. Translated: CASSQLDSNQPQHF. The full variable domain, with the rest looked up from reference TRBV18 and TRBJ1-5, is NAGVMQNPRHLVRRRGQEARLRCSPMKGHSHVYWYRQLPEEGLKFMVYLQKENIIDESGMPKERFSAEFPKEGPSILRIQQVVRGDSAAYFCASSQLDSNQPQHFGDGTRLSIL.

V is TRBV29-1 and J is TRBJ1-1; no reliable D call. The length of the CDR3 is 11 residues. V lost 7 bases to trimming and J lost 1 base, with 7 bases between them. Germline-derived CDR1 and CDR2 are SQVTM and ANQGSEA. CDR3 sequence reads: CSGQRNTEAFF. CDR3 nucleotide sequence: TGCAGCGGTCAGAGGAACACTGAAGCTTTCTTT.

CDR3 protein: CASSHSEGASEKLFF. CDR3 DNA sequence: TGTGCCAGCTCCCATTCTGAGGGGGCGAGTGAAAAACTGTTTTTT. The gene calls are TRBV18 and TRBJ1-4; 7 nucleotides align to TRBD1. Germline V CDR1 and CDR2: KGHSH, LQKENI. V lost 6 bases and J lost 7; bases outside the gene matches: 11. The CDR3 loop spans 15 amino acids.

This clone was seen only once. The gene calls are TRBV30 and TRBJ2-4, with TRBD1 matching 8 bases. The V segment lost 3 bases and the J segment 8 bases; nucleotides outside the gene matches: 6. Germline CDR1 and CDR2: GTSNPN and SVGIG (reference sequence). There are 13 residues in the CDR3. The CDR3 DNA is TGTGCCTGGAGGCGACAGGGGCAGCACATTCAGTACTTC. It is translated as CAWRRQGQHIQYF.

The genes are TRBV10-3 and TRBJ2-5, with unresolved D. Trimming stripped 0 bases from V and 2 bases from J, with 7 bases between. CDR3 length: 14 residues. Germline V CDR1 and CDR2: ENHRY, SYGVKD. The CDR3 here is CAISESRGQETQYF. CDR3 DNA: TGTGCCATCAGTGAGTCAAGAGGTCAAGAGACCCAGTACTTC.

The V and J genes are TRBV9 and TRBJ2-1; TRBD2 matches 9 bases. The V gene end was trimmed by 0 bases and the J gene end by 0 bases; junction bases not matched to a gene: 4. From germline, CDR1 is SGDLS and CDR2 YYNGEE. This CDR3 region has 17 residues. CDR3 nucleotide sequence: TGTGCCAGCAGCGTAGAGGGTAGCGGGAGCTCCTACAATGAGCAGTTCTTC. This sequence encodes CASSVEGSGSSYNEQFF. Based on the CDR3 plus reference TRBV9 and TRBJ2-1, the full variable domain is DSGVTQTPKHLITATGQRVTLRCSPRSGDLSVYWYQQSLDQGLQFLIQYYNGEERAKGNILERFSAQQFPDLHSELNLSSLELGDSALYFCASSVEGSGSSYNEQFFGPGTRLTVL.

The chain has TRBV28 and TRBJ1-3; D remains ambiguous. Between the trimmed V and J ends, which lost 6 bases and 11 bases, there was a span of 20 bases. CDR3 length equals 14 residues. Germline CDR1 MDHEN, CDR2 SYDVKM. CDR3 DNA: TGTGCCAGCAGAGAGACCCGTGGTGTTGGCCCCATATATTTT. The encoded protein is CASRETRGVGPIYF.

This clone was observed once. This chain links TRBV27 with TRBJ2-7; TRBD1 aligns across 8 bases. Germline assignment: CDR1 MNHEY and CDR2 SMNVEV (reference sequence). CDR3 length equals 14 residues. Germline trimming cut 3 bases from V and 2 bases from J; bases unmatched to any gene: 3. The CDR3 bases are TGTGCCAGCAGTTTGGGGACAGGACCCTACGAGCAGTACTTC. As protein: CASSLGTGPYEQYF.

Only a few counts were recorded for this clone. V gene TRBV28 combines with J gene TRBJ2-5, with D possibly matching TRBD1 (6 bases). Germline V CDR1 and CDR2: MDHEN, SYDVKM. This CDR3 contains 17 residues. The ends were cut back, 5 bases at V and 3 bases at J, with 22 bases in the middle. The CDR3 region is CASSRVSTGYSEETQYF. The CDR3 DNA reads TGTGCCAGCAGTCGCGTGTCCACAGGGTATTCTGAAGAGACCCAGTACTTC.

The chain combines TRBV27 with TRBJ1-1; 11 positions match TRBD1. This CDR3 has 15 residues. Germline-derived CDR1 and CDR2 are MNHEY and SMNVEV (reference sequence). J was trimmed by 5 bases and V by 5 bases; bases with no gene match: 7. CDR3 protein: CASSRGQGAATEAFF. The CDR3 coding sequence is TGTGCCAGCAGTCGCGGACAGGGGGCTGCAACTGAAGCTTTCTTT.